This T cell receptor (beta chain) was documented in a study of blood T cell repertoires in COVID-19. Study-level background: Researchers got acute and convalescent COVID-19 samples from the United States, Italy and Spain. Sources were T cells, B-cell-depleted T cells, or PBMCs; the material itself was cDNA or gDNA.

Looked up from germline, CDR1 is SSHAT and CDR2 is FNYEAQ (reference sequence). V shed 2 bases and J shed 1 base, with 7 bases lying between them. The CDR3 is 14 amino acids. Per the study methods: Quantification of nucleated cells was approximated via reference gene primer amplification. Libraries were prepared by immunoSEQ multiplex PCR; TCRdb keeps only in-frame clonotypes and omits some of them. Clone size and the V and J calls come from that table; the DNA yielded D and trimming. The table has about 35,000 clones, 75% to 90% seen once. This TCR was recovered from a man aged 55 to 70 with active or convalescent COVID-19. Sequencing was done on a sample of peripheral blood. This rearrangement joins TRBV7-7 to TRBJ2-3, with D uncertain. The CDR3 reads CASSLHLGTDTQYF. In DNA, the CDR3 is TGTGCCAGCAGCTTACACTTGGGCACAGATACGCAGTATTTT.